Sequencing of this T cell receptor beta chain was carried out in a study of T cell responses to AZD1222 COVID-19 vaccine. Findings and caveats of the study: Baseline seropositives among AZD1222 recipients totaled only 5 to 7. Donors were largely white British and mainly female; clonal diversity was possibly underestimated.

The assay was immunoSEQ multiplex PCR, and TCRdb's table has in-frame clones only and misses some. The sample includes about 140,000 clones, roughly 90% of them seen just once. As concerns this clone: Antigen specificity is unknown.

The CDR3 loop spans 16 amino acids. The germline V gene encodes CDR1 MDHEN and CDR2 SYDVKM. J lost 4 bases, V lost 4 bases, and 8 bases had no gene match. The starting material was peripheral blood, obtained on day 0 of AZD1222 vaccination. The sequence came from an adult in good health. The chain links TRBV28 to TRBJ1-3, with 9 bases matching TRBD1. The CDR3 is CASSSPQGASGNTIYF. Written as DNA, the CDR3 is TGTGCCAGCAGTTCCCCACAGGGGGCGTCGGGAAACACCATATATTTT. The variable domain in full, with the rest retrieved from reference TRBV28 and TRBJ1-3, is DVKVTQSSRYLVKRTGEKVFLECVQDMDHENMFWYRQDPGLGLRLIYFSYDVKMKEKGDIPEGYSVSREKKERFSLILESASTNQTSMYLCASSSPQGASGNTIYFGEGSWLTVV.